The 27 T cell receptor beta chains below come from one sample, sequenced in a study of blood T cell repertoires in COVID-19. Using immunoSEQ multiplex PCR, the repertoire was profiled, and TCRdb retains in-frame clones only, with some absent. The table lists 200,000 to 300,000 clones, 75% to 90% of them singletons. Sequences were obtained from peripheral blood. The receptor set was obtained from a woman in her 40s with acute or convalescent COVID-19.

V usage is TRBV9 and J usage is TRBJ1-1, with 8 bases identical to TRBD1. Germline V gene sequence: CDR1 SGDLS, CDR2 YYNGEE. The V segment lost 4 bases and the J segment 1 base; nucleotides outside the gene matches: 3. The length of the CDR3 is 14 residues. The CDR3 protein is CASSRTGTNTEAFF. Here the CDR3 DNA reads TGTGCCAGCAGCCGGACAGGGACGAACACTGAAGCTTTCTTT.

This chain's CDR3 is CASRRSRDRGRPLHF. As DNA, the CDR3 is TGTGCCAGCAGAAGGAGCCGGGACAGGGGGCGACCCCTCCACTTT. The genes are TRBV11-2 and TRBJ1-6; 12 positions agree with TRBD1. Germline loops: CDR1 SGHAT, CDR2 FQNNGV. The CDR3 spans 15 residues. Trimming cost V 6 bases and J 12 bases; bases outside gene matches: 9.

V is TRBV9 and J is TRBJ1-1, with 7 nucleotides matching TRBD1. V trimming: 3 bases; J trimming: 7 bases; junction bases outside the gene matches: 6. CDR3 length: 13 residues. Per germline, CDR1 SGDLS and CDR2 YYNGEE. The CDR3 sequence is CASSEQGFGEAFF. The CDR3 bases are TGTGCCAGCAGCGAACAGGGGTTCGGTGAAGCTTTCTTT.

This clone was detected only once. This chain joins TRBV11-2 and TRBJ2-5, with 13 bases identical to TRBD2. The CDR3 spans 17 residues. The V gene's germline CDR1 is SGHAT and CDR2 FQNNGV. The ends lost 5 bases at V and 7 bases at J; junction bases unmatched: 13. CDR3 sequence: CASSPTGGLAGSRTQYF. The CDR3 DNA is TGTGCCAGCAGCCCCACCGGGGGACTAGCGGGGAGTCGGACCCAGTACTTC.

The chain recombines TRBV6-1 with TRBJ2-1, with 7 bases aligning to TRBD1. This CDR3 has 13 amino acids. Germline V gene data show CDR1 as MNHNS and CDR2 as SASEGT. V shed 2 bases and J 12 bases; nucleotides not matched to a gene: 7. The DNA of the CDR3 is TGTGCCAGCAGTGAATACGATAACAGGGGGCAGTTCTTC. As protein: CASSEYDNRGQFF.

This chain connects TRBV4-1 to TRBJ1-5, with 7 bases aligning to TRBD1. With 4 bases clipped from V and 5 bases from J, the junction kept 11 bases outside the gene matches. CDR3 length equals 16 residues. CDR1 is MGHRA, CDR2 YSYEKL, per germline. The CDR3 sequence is CASSPSQGLLYQPQHF. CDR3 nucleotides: TGCGCCAGCAGCCCCTCACAGGGGCTTCTTTATCAGCCCCAGCATTTT.

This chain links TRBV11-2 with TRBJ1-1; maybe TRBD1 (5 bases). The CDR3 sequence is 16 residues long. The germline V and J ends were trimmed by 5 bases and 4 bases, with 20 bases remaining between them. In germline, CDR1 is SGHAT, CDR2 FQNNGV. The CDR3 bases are TGTGCCAGCAGCCTCAGTTGGGGGGTAAGGCTCACTGAAGCTTTCTTT. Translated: CASSLSWGVRLTEAFF.

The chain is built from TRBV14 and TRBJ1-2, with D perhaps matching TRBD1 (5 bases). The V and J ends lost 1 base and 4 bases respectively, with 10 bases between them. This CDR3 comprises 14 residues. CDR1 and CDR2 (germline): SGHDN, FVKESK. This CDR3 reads CASSQVQGGYGYTF. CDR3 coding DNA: TGTGCCAGCAGCCAAGTTCAGGGAGGCTATGGCTACACCTTC.

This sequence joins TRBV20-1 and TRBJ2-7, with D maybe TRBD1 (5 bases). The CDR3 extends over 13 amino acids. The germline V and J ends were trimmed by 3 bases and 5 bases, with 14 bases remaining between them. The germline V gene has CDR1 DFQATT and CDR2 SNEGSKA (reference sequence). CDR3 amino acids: CSASSPGSNEQYV. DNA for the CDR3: TGCAGTGCTAGTAGTCCAGGGTCCAACGAGCAGTACGTC.

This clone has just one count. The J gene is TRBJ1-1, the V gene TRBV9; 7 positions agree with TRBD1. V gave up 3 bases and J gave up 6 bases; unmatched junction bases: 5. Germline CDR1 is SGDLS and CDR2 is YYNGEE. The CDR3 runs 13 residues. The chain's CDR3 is CASSAHRGAEAFF. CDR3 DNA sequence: TGTGCCAGCAGCGCACACAGGGGAGCTGAAGCTTTCTTT.

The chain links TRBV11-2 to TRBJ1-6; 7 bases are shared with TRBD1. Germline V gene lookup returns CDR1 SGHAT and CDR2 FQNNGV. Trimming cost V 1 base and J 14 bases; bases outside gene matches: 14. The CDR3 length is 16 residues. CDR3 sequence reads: CASSLAMEQGISSLHF. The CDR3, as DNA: TGTGCCAGCAGCTTAGCGATGGAACAGGGGATAAGTTCCCTCCACTTT.

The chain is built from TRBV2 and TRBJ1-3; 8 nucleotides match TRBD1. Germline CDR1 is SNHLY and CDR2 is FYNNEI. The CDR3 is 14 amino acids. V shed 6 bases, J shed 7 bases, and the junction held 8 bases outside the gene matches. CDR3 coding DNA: TGTGCCAGCAGACCCAGACAGGGGCTGAACACCATATATTTT. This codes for CASRPRQGLNTIYF.

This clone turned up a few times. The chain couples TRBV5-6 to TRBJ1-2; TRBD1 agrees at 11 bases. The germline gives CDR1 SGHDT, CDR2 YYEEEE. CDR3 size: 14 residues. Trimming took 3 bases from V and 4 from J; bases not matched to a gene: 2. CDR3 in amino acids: CASSWGTGGYGYTF. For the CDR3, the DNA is TGTGCCAGCAGCTGGGGGACAGGGGGCTATGGCTACACCTTC.

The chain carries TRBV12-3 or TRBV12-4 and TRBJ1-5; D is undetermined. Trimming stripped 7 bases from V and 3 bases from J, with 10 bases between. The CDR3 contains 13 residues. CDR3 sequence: CASTGGSNQPQHF. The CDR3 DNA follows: TGTGCCAGCACCGGAGGGTCCAATCAGCCCCAGCATTTT.

The CDR3 is CASSTGQRWDTGELFF. The CDR3 region has the DNA TGTGCCAGTAGTACCGGACAGCGATGGGACACCGGGGAGCTGTTTTTT. This chain links TRBV19 with TRBJ2-2, with D possibly TRBD1 on 6 matching bases. V was clipped by 4 bases and J by 3 bases, with 15 bases between them. Germline CDR1 reads LNHDA; CDR2 reads SQIVND (reference sequence). The CDR3 consists of 16 residues.

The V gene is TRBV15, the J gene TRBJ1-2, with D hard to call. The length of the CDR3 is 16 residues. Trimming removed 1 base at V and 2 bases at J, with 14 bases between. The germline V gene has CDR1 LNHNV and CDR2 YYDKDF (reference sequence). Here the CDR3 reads CATSRVVVGANYGYTF. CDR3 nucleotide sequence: TGTGCCACCAGCAGAGTTGTGGTGGGAGCAAACTATGGCTACACCTTC.

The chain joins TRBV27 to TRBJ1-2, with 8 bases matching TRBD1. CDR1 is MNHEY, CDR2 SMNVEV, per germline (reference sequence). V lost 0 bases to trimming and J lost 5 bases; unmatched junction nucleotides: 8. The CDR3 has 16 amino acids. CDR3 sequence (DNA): TGTGCCAGCAGTTTATCCCACCCCCAGGGGGCTTATGGCTACACCTTC. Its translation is CASSLSHPQGAYGYTF.

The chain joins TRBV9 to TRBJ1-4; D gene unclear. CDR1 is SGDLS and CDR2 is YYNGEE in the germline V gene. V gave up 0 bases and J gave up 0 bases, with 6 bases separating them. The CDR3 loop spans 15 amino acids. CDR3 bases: TGTGCCAGCAGCGTAGCCGGTGCAACTAATGAAAAACTGTTTTTT. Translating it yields CASSVAGATNEKLFF.

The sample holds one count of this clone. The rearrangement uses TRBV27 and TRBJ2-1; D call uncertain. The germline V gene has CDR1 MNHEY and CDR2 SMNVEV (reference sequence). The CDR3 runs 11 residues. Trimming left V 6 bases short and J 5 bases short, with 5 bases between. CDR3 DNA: TGTGCCAGCAGATCAAACAATGAGCAGTTCTTC. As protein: CASRSNNEQFF.

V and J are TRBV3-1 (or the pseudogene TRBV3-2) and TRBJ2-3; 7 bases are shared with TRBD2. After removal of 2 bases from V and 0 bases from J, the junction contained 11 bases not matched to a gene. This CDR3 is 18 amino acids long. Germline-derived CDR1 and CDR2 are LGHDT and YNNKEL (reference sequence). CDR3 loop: CASSQISASGFSTDTQYF. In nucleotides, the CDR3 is TGTGCCAGCAGCCAAATTTCGGCTAGCGGTTTTAGCACAGATACGCAGTATTTT.

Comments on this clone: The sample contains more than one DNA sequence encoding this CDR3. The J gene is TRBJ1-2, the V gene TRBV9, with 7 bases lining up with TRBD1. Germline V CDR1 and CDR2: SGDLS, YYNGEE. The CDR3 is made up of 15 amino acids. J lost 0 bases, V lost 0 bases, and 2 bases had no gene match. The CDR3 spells CASSVGGTANYGYTF. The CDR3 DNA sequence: TGTGCCAGCAGCGTAGGCGGGACAGCTAACTATGGCTACACCTTC.

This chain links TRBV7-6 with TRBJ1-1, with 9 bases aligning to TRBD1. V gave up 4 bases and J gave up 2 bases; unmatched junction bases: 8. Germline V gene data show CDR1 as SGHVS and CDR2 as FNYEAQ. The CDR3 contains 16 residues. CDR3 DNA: TGTGCCAGCAGCTCCTGGACAGGGGCCTCCAACACTGAAGCTTTCTTT. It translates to CASSSWTGASNTEAFF.

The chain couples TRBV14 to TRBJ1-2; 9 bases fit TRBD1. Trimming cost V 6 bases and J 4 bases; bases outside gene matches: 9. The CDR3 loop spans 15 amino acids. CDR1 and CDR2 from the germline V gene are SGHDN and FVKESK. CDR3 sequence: CASRALGQGIYGYTF. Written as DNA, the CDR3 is TGTGCCAGCAGAGCGTTAGGACAGGGGATCTATGGCTACACCTTC. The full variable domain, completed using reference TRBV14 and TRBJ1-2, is EAGVTQFPSHSVIEKGQTVTLRCDPISGHDNLYWYRRVMGKEIKFLLHFVKESKQDESGMPNNRFLAERTGGTYSTLKVQPAELEDSGVYFCASRALGQGIYGYTFGSGTRLTVV.

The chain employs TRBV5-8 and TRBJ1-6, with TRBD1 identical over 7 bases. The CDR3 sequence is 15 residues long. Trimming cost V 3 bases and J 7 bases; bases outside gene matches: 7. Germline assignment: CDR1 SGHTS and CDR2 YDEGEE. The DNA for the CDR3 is TGTGCCAGCAGCTGGGGGACAGCAACCAATTCACCCCTCCACTTT. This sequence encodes CASSWGTATNSPLHF.

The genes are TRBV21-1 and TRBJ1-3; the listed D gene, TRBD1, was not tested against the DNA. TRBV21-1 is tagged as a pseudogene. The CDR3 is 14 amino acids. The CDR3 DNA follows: TGTGCCAACCCAAGCCAGGCTTCTGGAAACACCATATATTTT. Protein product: CANPSQASGNTIYF.

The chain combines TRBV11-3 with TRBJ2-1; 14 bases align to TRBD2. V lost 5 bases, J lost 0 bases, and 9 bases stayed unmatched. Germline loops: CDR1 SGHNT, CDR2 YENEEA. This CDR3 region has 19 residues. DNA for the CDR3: TGTGCCAGCAGCCCCAGACTAGCGGGGGGGCTGAGCTCCTACAATGAGCAGTTCTTC. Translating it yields CASSPRLAGGLSSYNEQFF.

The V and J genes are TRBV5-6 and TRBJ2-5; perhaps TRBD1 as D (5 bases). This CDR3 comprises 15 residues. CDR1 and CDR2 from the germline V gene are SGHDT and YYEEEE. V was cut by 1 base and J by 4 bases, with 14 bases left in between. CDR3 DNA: TGTGCCAGCAGCTTGTCGTCGCAGGGATTAGAGACCCAGTACTTC. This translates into CASSLSSQGLETQYF.